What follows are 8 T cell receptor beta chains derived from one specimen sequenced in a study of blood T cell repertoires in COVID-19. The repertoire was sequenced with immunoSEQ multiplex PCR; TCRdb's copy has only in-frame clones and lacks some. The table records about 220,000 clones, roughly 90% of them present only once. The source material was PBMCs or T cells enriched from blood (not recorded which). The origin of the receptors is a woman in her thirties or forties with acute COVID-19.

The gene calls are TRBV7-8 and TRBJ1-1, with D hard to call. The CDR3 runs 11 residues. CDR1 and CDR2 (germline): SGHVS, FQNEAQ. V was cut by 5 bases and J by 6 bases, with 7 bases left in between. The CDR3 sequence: CASSHSAEAFF. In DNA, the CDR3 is TGTGCCAGCAGCCACAGTGCTGAAGCTTTCTTT.

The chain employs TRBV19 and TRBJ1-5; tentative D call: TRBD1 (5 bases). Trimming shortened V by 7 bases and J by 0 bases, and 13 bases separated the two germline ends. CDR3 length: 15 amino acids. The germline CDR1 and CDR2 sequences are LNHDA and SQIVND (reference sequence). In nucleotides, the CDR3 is TGTGCCAGTAAAACACAGGCGGTTAGCAATCAGCCCCAGCATTTT. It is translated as CASKTQAVSNQPQHF.

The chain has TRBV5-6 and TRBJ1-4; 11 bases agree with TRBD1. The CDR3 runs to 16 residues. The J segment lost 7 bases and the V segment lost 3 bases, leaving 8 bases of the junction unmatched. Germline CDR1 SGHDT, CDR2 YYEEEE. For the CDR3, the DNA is TGTGCCAGCAGCTGGGGACAGGGGGTAAGCAGTGAAAAACTGTTTTTT. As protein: CASSWGQGVSSEKLFF.

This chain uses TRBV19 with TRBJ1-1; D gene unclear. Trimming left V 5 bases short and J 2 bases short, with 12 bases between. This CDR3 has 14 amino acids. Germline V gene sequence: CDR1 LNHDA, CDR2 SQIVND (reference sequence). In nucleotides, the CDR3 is TGTGCCAGTAGTCCCGGAGGCGGAAACACTGAAGCTTTCTTT. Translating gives CASSPGGGNTEAFF.

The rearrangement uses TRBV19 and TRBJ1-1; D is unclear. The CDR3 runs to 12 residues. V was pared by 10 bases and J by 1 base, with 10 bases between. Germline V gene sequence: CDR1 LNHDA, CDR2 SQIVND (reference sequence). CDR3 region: CATLGGNTEAFF. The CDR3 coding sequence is TGTGCCACCCTAGGTGGGAACACTGAAGCTTTCTTT.

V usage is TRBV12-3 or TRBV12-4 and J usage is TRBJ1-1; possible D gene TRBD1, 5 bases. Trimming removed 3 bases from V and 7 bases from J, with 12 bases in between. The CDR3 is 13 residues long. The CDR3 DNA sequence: TGTGCCAGCAGTTTCGGGCAGGGCCTTGAAGCTTTCTTT. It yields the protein CASSFGQGLEAFF.

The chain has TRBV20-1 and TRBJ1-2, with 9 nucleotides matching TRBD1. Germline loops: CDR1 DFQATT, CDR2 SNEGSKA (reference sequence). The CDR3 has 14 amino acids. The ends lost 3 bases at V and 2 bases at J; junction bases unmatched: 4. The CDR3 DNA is TGCAGTGCTAGTGTACAGGGGGCAAACTATGGCTACACCTTC. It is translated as CSASVQGANYGYTF.

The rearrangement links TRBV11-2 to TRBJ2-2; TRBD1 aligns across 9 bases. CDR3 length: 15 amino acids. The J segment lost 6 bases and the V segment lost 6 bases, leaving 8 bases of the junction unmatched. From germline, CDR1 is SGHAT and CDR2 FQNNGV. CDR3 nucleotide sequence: TGTGCCAGCAGGGGACAGGGTGTAAGCGCCGGGGAGCTGTTTTTT. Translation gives CASRGQGVSAGELFF.